The text below deals with one TCR beta chain. Its cognate antigen has yet to be identified. Per-base qualities were not stored, and no clone one base away is much larger. In Seattle, one collaborating source enrolled patients while the infection was active and tracked those patients longitudinally over the course of disease. The collaborating institutions used their own protocols to collect whole blood in K2EDTA tubes. For TCRbeta analysis, collaborators shipped samples in one of three forms: frozen whole blood, isolated PBMCs, or DNA extracted from either of those sample types. The data were obtained in a study of blood T cell repertoires in COVID-19 (dated by TCRdb to the early 2020s). General notes on the study: The collaborator samples originated in the United States, Italy and Spain and spanned the acute and convalescent phases of COVID-19. The material from the prospective study consisted of cDNA or gDNA derived from T cells, B-cell-depleted T cells, or PBMCs. The dataset comprised deeply sampled blood TCRbeta repertoires from subjects exposed to, actively infected with, or recovered from COVID-19. The repertoires were released in a freely available public database meant as a resource for research on the immune response to SARS-CoV-2. The samples were drawn from two sources: the first 160 participants of the ongoing ImmuneRACE study, and over 950 subjects contributed by 6 global collaborators. A de-identified subject ID, COVID-19 status, age in years and sex were almost always included in the sample metadata. HLA class I and class II types, where available, came from metadata supplied by the sample provider rather than from assay-based typing.

TCRbeta CDR3 regions were amplified from genomic DNA by means of the immunoSEQ Assay, a bias-controlled multiplex PCR. Turning to the authors' computational methods: Nucleated cell counts per sample were estimated from amplification of reference gene primers within the assay. To quantify the absolute abundance of each unique TCRbeta CDR3 rearrangement, sequence reads were collapsed and filtered. Productive Simpson clonality was computed per sample as the square root of Simpson's diversity index over productive rearrangements. This is the immuneACCESS table as TCRdb keeps it, with only in-frame sequences that have V and J called. A part of the clones is gone; compared with another copy, unresolved V genes explain less than half, and the rest is unexplained. V, J and clone size are those of that table, while D and trimming were read from the DNA. Counted in this sample were 240,000 or so clones; 81% of them appeared once. The ten largest make up around 7.2% of the sample.

Findings and caveats that apply to the study as a whole: The amount of clinical and demographic metadata varied by source and participant and was provided uncurated.

CDR1 and CDR2, per the germline V gene, are SGHRS and YFSETQ. V is clipped by 0 bases and J by 8 bases, and the sequence between their germline boundaries is 17 bases long. Its CDR3 holds 15 amino acids, cysteine through phenylalanine. Only the CDR3 DNA stays, 45 bases, in frame from base 1. Sequenced: peripheral blood. The chain links TRBV5-1 with TRBJ1-2, with no D gene named confidently. The receptor's source is a woman of 80 years or more with COVID-19, enrolled during active disease. This receptor has the CDR3 CASSLGFGSTTGYTF. The nucleotide sequence reads TGCGCCAGCAGCTTGGGCTTCGGGAGCACAACCGGCTACACCTTC. The CDR3 plus the reference TRBV5-1 and TRBJ1-2 genes for the other parts give the full variable domain: KAGVTQTPRYLIKTRGQQVTLSCSPISGHRSVSWYQQTPGQGLQFLFEYFSETQRNKGNFPGRFSGRQFSNSRSEMNVSTLELGDSALYLCASSLGFGSTTGYTFGSGTRLTVV.